These T cell receptor beta chains were read from a single sample in a study of regulatory T cells in long-lasting Graves disease. TCRdb independently ran MiXCR on the multiplex PCR reads; one entry per CDR3 protein. The sample consists of about 540,000 distinct CDR3 sequences, about 13% of them appearing once. This sample was also put to use in a study of T cells in Graves' hyperthyroidism and ophthalmopathy.

Sequenced here: peripheral blood mononuclear cells (PBMCs), sampled at new diagnosis, from a patient treated with antithyroid drugs. Every receptor here comes from a young man with Graves disease. Both conserved end residues are part of each CDR3. Each record gives: clone size, D gene, V gene, J gene, CDR3 DNA, CDR3 protein. The D gene is left open where the match is weak. Some rows have no size entry. The others give once, few or many, or a class for an expanded clone.

many,TRBD1,TRBV2,TRBJ1-4,TGTGCCACCCAGACAGGGACTAATGAAAAACTGTTTTTT,CATQTGTNEKLFF
many,-,TRBV19,TRBJ1-1,TGTGCCAGTAGGATTCCAGGTACGAACACTGAAGCTTTCTTT,CASRIPGTNTEAFF
many,TRBD1,TRBV27,TRBJ1-5,TGTGCCAGCAATCCACAGGGGCGACGGGGTAATCAGCCCCAGCATTTT,CASNPQGRRGNQPQHF
few,TRBD1,TRBV30,TRBJ1-5,TGTGCCTGGAGTACAGGGGGCAGTCAGCCCCAGCATTTT,CAWSTGGSQPQHF
many,TRBD2,TRBV28,TRBJ2-1,TGTGCCAGCAGACGGGCGGGGGGTACCGCCTACAATGAGCAGTTCTTC,CASRRAGGTAYNEQFF
-,-,TRBV6-2/TRBV6-3,TRBJ2-3,TGTGCCAGCAGTTACTCTCCCAGGCGGGACTCCCGAAATACGCAGTATTTT,CASSYSPRRDSRNTQYF
many,TRBD2,TRBV20-1,TRBJ2-2,TGCAGTGCTAGAACCGGGACTAGCCCAGCCGGGGAGCTGTTTTTT,CSARTGTSPAGELFF
few,-,TRBV30,TRBJ2-2,TGTGCCTGGAGGGCCGAGAACACCGGGGAGCTGTTTTTT,CAWRAENTGELFF
many,TRBD2,TRBV12-3/TRBV12-4,TRBJ2-3,TGTGCCAGCAGTTTAGAGACTAGCGGCACAGATACGCAGTATTTT,CASSLETSGTDTQYF
-,TRBD1,TRBV6-5,TRBJ1-3,TGTGCCAGCAGTTCTCCCCGGGACAGGGGTACGCACACCATATATTTT,CASSSPRDRGTHTIYF
few,-,TRBV30,TRBJ2-1,TGTGCCTGGAGTGGGGTTATTGGCTACAATGAGCAGTTCTTC,CAWSGVIGYNEQFF
few,-,TRBV27,TRBJ1-5,TGTGCCAGCAGTAGGGTAAGCAATCAGCCCCAGCATTTT,CASSRVSNQPQHF
-,-,TRBV7-2,TRBJ2-7,TGTGCCAGCAGCTCAAATCAGGGGCCCTACGAGCAGTACTTC,CASSSNQGPYEQYF
-,TRBD2,TRBV7-2,TRBJ2-1,TGTGCCAGCAGCTCCCCCCTAGCGGGGTATTACAATGAGCAGTTCTTC,CASSSPLAGYYNEQFF
many,TRBD1,TRBV27,TRBJ2-7,TGTGCCAGCGGGTTAGGGGACAGGAGGACGGAGCAGTACTTC,CASGLGDRRTEQYF
-,-,TRBV12-3/TRBV12-4,TRBJ2-6,TGTGCCAGCCGCTTTGGGCTCCCCTCTGGGGCCAACGTCCTGACTTTC,CASRFGLPSGANVLTF
-,-,TRBV10-3,TRBJ1-4,TGTGCCATCAGTGAGAGGACCGCAACTAATGAAAAACTGTTTTTT,CAISERTATNEKLFF
many,-,TRBV27,TRBJ1-5,TGTGCCAGCAGTGTATCAAGGGACATCGCGGATAATCAGCCCCAGCATTTT,CASSVSRDIADNQPQHF
many,-,TRBV28,TRBJ1-2,TGTGCCGGACTAGACAGGAACCTCTATGGCTACACCTTC,CAGLDRNLYGYTF
-,TRBD2,TRBV15,TRBJ2-7,TGTGCCACCAGCAGACGCGGGGGGGGAAATACCTACGAGCAGTACTTC,CATSRRGGGNTYEQYF
few,-,TRBV9,TRBJ2-3,TGTGCCAGCAGCACGACAGGCGACAGCACAGATACGCAGTATTTT,CASSTTGDSTDTQYF
many,-,TRBV7-2,TRBJ2-3,TGTGCCAGCAGCGTACCTAGCACAGATACGCAGTATTTT,CASSVPSTDTQYF
few,-,TRBV29-1,TRBJ2-2,TGCAGCGTTGCAGGGAAGACCGGGGAGCTGTTTTTT,CSVAGKTGELFF
few,-,TRBV19,TRBJ2-1,TGTGCCAGTAAGGGGAGCCCCAGCTCCTACAATGAGCAGTTCTTC,CASKGSPSSYNEQFF
-,-,TRBV3-1,TRBJ2-7,TGTGCCAGCAGCCAACCGACACCCTACGAGCAGTACTTC,CASSQPTPYEQYF
-,-,TRBV27,TRBJ2-5,TGTGCCAGCAGCCACACGGCGGGAGAGACCCAGTACTTC,CASSHTAGETQYF
-,TRBD1,TRBV18,TRBJ1-1,TGTGCCAGCTCACCCCAAACAGGACAGGGCGAAGCTTTCTTT,CASSPQTGQGEAFF
-,-,TRBV19,TRBJ1-1,TGTGCCAGTAGTAGGCTGGACGGACCCACTGAAGCTTTCTTT,CASSRLDGPTEAFF
many,-,TRBV2,TRBJ1-4,TGTGCCAGCTGCGGCAGTCGGGAGGGGGAAAAACTGTTTTTT,CASCGSREGEKLFF
-,TRBD2,TRBV2,TRBJ2-7,TGTGCCAGCATCACCGTCGGGACTAGCGGCTCCTACGAGCAGTACTTC,CASITVGTSGSYEQYF
many,-,TRBV12-3/TRBV12-4,TRBJ1-2,TGTGCCAGCAGTTCACGGCGGAATTATGGCTACACCTTC,CASSSRRNYGYTF
many,-,TRBV7-6,TRBJ2-3,TGTGCCAGCAGCTTAGAGGGTAGCGGCACAGATACGCAGTATTTT,CASSLEGSGTDTQYF
few,-,TRBV29-1,TRBJ1-1,TGCAGCGTTGAGAAGGGTATAGGCACTGAAGCTTTCTTT,CSVEKGIGTEAFF
-,-,TRBV19,TRBJ1-5,TGTGCCAGTAGTATAGGTTCCACCAATCAGCCCCGGCATTTT,CASSIGSTNQPRHF
many,-,TRBV5-1,TRBJ2-5,TGCGCCAGCAGCCCGATGACAGGAGGAGGTACCCAGTACTTC,CASSPMTGGGTQYF
many,-,TRBV6-1,TRBJ2-7,TGTGCCAGCAGTGAATGGGGGAGGAGGCGGGACTTTAACGGGACCTACGAGCAGTACTTC,CASSEWGRRRDFNGTYEQYF
-,TRBD2,TRBV7-3,TRBJ2-5,TGTGCCAGCAGCTTAAGTAGTGGCGGGAGTGGGGAGACCCAGTACTTC,CASSLSSGGSGETQYF
-,-,TRBV5-1,TRBJ2-4,TGCGCCAGCACCCCGCCGAATCGCGAGTACTTC,CASTPPNREYF
-,-,TRBV19,TRBJ2-7,TGTGCCAGTAGTCAAAGGCCGGCTGGGTCCTACGAGCAGTACTTC,CASSQRPAGSYEQYF
-,-,TRBV10-1,TRBJ1-5,TGCGCCAGCAGTGAAACGGATCAGCCCCAGCATTTT,CASSETDQPQHF
many,-,TRBV2,TRBJ2-1,TGTGCCAGCAGTCGGGCGTACCATGAGCAGTTCTTC,CASSRAYHEQFF
many,-,TRBV27,TRBJ2-7,TGTGCCAGCAAACAGGGTTCGGGCTCCTACGAGCAGTACTTC,CASKQGSGSYEQYF
many,TRBD2,TRBV27,TRBJ2-3,TGTGCCAGCAGCACCCGACTAGCGGGAGAAGGAGCAGATACGCAGTATTTT,CASSTRLAGEGADTQYF
many,-,TRBV7-2,TRBJ2-1,TGTGCCAGCCGCCCTGGAAACAATGAGCAGTTCTTC,CASRPGNNEQFF
few,-,TRBV11-3,TRBJ1-2,TGTGCCAGCAGCTTAGTGTACTGGATTAACTATGGCTACACCTTC,CASSLVYWINYGYTF
few,TRBD2,TRBV29-1,TRBJ2-7,TGCAGCGTTGAGCTACTAGCGGGATCCTACGAGCAGTACTTC,CSVELLAGSYEQYF
many,-,TRBV11-2,TRBJ1-1,TGTGCCAGCAGCTTAGTGCTCACTGAAGCTTTCTTT,CASSLVLTEAFF
many,TRBD2,TRBV20-1,TRBJ2-1,TGCAGTGCAACGCCGGGAGGTAATGAGCAGTTCTTC,CSATPGGNEQFF